This entry concerns a single TCR beta chain. CDR3 length: 16 residues. Trimming at V came to 0 bases and at J to 1 base, leaving 4 bases not matched to a gene. The germline V gene has CDR1 SGHNT and CDR2 YYREEE (reference sequence). The data were taken from a study of blood T cell repertoires in COVID-19. Background on the study: Sources were T cells, B-cell-depleted T cells, or PBMCs; the material itself was cDNA or gDNA.

Assay: immunoSEQ multiplex PCR; the TCRdb copy retains only in-frame clones and omits some. The table lists hundreds of thousands of clones, roughly nine tenths of them singletons. Sequenced input: peripheral blood. This TCR was sampled from a woman in her 50s with acute or convalescent COVID-19. The chain employs TRBV5-4 and TRBJ2-3; TRBD2 agrees at 8 bases. For the CDR3, the DNA is TGTGCCAGCAGCTTGGCGGGGGGGCGGGGCACAGATACGCAGTATTTT. As protein: CASSLAGGRGTDTQYF.